The clone carrying this T cell receptor beta chain was counted only a few times. Its target is unknown. CDR1 and CDR2 from the germline V gene are SGHRS and YFSETQ. Trimming stripped 3 bases from V and 3 bases from J, with 15 bases between. This CDR3 region has 15 residues. This sample is drawn from a study of cytomegalovirus exposure and HLA in healthy donors. Profiling relied on immunoSEQ multiplex PCR, and the TCRdb table lists in-frame clones only, not all of them. The data hold over 110,000 clones, with around 84% observed a single time. Broader study findings: Rare TCR sequences dominated, though some public TCRs recurred in many donors. The authors confirmed in vitro that three CMV-associated chains were specific for CMV antigens.

The chain has TRBV5-1 and TRBJ1-2; D unresolved. This TCR derives from a man aged 18 to 30 in good health and CMV-seropositive. Sequencing was carried out using PBMCs. The CDR3: CASSSGMAGDYGYTF. CDR3 nucleotide sequence: TGCGCCAGCAGCTCGGGTATGGCGGGAGACTATGGCTACACCTTC.